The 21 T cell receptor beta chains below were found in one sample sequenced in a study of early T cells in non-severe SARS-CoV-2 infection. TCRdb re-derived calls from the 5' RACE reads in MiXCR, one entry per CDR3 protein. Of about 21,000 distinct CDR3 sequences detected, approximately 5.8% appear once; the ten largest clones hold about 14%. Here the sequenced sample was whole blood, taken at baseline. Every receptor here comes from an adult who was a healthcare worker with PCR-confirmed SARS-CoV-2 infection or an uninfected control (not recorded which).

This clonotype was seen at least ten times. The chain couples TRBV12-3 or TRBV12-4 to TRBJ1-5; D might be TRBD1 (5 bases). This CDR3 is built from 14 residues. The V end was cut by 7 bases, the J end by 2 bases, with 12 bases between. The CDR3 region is CASNVGGGNQPQHF. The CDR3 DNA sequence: TGTGCCAGCAACGTGGGGGGTGGCAATCAGCCCCAGCATTTT.

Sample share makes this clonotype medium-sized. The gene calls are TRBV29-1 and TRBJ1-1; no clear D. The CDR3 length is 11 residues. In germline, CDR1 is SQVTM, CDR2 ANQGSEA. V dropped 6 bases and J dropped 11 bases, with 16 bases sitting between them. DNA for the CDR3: TGCAGCGTCCGGGTGCGGTCGTACGCTTTCTTT. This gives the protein CSVRVRSYAFF.

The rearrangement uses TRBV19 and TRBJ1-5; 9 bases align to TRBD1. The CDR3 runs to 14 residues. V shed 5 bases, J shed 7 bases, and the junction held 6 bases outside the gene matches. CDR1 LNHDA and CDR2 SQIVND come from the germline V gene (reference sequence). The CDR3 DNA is TGTGCCAGTAGTGGAACAGGGGGCAGACAGCCCCAGCATTTT. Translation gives CASSGTGGRQPQHF.

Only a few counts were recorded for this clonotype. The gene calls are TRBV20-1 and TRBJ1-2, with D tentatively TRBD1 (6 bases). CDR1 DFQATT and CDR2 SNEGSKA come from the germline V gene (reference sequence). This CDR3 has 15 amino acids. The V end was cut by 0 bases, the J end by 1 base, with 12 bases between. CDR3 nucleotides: TGCAGTGCTAGAGATCAAACAGGGAATAACTATGGCTACACCTTC. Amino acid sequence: CSARDQTGNNYGYTF.

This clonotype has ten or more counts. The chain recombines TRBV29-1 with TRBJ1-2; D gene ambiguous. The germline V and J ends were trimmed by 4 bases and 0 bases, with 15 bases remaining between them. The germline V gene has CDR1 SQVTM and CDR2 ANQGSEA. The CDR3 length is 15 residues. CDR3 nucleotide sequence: TGCAGCGTTGGAGGGCGTGCGGCGGCTAACTATGGCTACACCTTC. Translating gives CSVGGRAAANYGYTF.

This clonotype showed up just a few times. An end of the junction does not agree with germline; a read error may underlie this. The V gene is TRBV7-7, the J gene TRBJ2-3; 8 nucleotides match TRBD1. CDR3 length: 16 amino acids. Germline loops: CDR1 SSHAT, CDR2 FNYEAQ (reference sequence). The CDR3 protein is CASSAGTGPRTDTQYF. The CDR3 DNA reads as TGTGCTAGCAGCGCCGGGACAGGTCCTCGCACAGATACGCAGTATTTT. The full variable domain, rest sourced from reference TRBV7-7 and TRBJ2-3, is GAGVSQSPRYKVTKRGQDVTLRCDPISSHATLYWYQQALGQGPEFLTYFNYEAQPDKSGLPSDRFSAERPEGSISTLTIQRTEQRDSAMYRCASSAGTGPRTDTQYFGPGTRLTVL.

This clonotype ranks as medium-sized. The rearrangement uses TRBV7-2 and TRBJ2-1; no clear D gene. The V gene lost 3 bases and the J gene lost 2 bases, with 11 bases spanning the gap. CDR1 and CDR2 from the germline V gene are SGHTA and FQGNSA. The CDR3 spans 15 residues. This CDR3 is CASSFDPSPYNEQFF. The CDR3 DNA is TGTGCCAGCAGCTTCGATCCTTCCCCCTACAATGAGCAGTTCTTC. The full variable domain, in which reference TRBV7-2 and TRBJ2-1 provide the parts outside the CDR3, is GAGVSQSPSNKVTEKGKDVELRCDPISGHTALYWYRQSLGQGLEFLIYFQGNSAPDKSGLPSDRFSAERTGGSVSTLTIQRTQQEDSAVYLCASSFDPSPYNEQFFGPGTRLTVL.

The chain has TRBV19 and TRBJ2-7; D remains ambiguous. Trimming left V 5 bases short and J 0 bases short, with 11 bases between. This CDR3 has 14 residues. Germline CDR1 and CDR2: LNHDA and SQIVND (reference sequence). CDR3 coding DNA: TGTGCCAGTAGTCCTCAATGGAGCTCCTACGAGCAGTACTTC. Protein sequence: CASSPQWSSYEQYF. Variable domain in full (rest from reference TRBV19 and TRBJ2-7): DGGITQSPKYLFRKEGQNVTLSCEQNLNHDAMYWYRQDPGQGLRLIYYSQIVNDFQKGDIAEGYSVSREKKESFPLTVTSAQKNPTAFYLCASSPQWSSYEQYFGPGTRLTVT.

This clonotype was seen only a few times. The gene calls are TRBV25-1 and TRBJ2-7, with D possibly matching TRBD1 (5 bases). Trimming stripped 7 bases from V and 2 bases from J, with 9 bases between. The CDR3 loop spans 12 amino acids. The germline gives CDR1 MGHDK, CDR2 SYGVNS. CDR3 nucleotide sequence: TGTGCCAGCACCACAGGAACCTACGAGCAGTACTTC. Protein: CASTTGTYEQYF.

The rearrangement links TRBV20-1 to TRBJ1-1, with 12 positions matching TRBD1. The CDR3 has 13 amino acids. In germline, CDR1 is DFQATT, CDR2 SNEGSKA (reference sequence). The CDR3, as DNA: TGCAAACCGGGACAGGGGGCTAATACTGAAGCTTTCTTT. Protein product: CKPGQGANTEAFF.

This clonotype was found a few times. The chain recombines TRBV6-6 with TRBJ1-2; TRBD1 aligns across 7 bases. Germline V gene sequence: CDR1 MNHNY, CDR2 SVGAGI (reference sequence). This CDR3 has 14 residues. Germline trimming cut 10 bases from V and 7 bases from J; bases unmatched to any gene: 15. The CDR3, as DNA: TGTGCCACCCTCTCCCCCACAGGGGCGCGTGGCTACACCTTC. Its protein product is CATLSPTGARGYTF.

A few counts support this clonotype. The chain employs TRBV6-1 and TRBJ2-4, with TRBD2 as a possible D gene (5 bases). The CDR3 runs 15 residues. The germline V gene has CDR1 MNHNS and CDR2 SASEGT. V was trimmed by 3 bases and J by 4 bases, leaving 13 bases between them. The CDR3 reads CASSEIRGLKNIQYF. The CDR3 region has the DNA TGTGCCAGCAGTGAGATCAGAGGGCTGAAAAACATTCAGTACTTC.

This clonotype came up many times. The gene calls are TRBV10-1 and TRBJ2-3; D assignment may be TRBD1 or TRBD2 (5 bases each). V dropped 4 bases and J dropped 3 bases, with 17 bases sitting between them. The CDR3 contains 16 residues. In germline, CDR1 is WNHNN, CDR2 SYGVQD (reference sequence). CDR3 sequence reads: CASSGRTGLTTDTQYF. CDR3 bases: TGCGCCAGCAGTGGCAGAACGGGGCTAACGACAGATACGCAGTATTTT.

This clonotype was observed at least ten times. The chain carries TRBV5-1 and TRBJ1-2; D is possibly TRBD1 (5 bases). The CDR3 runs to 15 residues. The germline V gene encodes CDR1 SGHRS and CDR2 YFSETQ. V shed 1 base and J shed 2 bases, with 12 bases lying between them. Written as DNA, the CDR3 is TGCGCCAGCAGCTTGAGCGGGGCCAGAAACTATGGCTACACCTTC. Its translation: CASSLSGARNYGYTF.

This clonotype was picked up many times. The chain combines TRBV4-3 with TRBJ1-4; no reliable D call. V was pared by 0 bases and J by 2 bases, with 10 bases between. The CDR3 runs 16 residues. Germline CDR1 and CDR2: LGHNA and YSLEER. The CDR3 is CASSQDAFRTNEKLFF. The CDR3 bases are TGCGCCAGCAGCCAAGATGCTTTTAGGACTAATGAAAAACTGTTTTTT.

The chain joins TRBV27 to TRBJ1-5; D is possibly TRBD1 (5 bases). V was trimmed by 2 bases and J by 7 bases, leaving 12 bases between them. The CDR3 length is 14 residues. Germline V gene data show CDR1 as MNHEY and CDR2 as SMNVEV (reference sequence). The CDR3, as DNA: TGTGCCAGCAGTTTACGGGGGATCGGGCAGCCCCAGCATTTT. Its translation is CASSLRGIGQPQHF.

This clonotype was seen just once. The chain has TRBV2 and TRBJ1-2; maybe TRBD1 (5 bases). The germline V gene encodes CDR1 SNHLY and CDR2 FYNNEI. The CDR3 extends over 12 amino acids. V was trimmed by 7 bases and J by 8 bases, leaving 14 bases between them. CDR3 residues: CASTQSTEGYTF. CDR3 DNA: TGTGCCAGCACTCAATCGACAGAAGGCTACACCTTC. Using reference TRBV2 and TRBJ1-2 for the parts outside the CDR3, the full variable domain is EPEVTQTPSHQVTQMGQEVILRCVPISNHLYFYWYRQILGQKVEFLVSFYNNEISEKSEIFDDQFSVERPDGSNFTLKIRSTKLEDSAMYFCASTQSTEGYTFGSGTRLTVV.

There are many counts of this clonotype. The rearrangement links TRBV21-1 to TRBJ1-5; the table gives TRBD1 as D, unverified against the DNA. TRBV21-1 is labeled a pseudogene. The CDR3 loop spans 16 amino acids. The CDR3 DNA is TGTGCCATCCTTTCAGCCCAGGGGGGAGTCAATCAGCCCCAGCATTTT. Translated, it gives CAILSAQGGVNQPQHF.

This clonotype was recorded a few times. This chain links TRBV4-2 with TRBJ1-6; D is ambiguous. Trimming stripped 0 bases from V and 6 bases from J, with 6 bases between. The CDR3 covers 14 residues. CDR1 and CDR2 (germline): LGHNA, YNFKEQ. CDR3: CASSQDASNSPLHF. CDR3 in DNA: TGTGCCAGCAGCCAAGATGCCAGTAATTCACCCCTCCACTTT.

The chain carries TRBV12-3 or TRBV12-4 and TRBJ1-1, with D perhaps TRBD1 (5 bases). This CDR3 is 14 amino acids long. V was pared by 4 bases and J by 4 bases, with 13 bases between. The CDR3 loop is CASSWVGEGTEAFF. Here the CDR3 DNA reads TGTGCCAGCAGTTGGGTAGGGGAAGGCACTGAAGCTTTCTTT.

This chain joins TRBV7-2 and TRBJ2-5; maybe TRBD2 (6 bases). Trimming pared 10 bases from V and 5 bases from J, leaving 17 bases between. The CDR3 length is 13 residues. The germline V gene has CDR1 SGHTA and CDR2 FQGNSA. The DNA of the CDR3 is TGTGCCACCAACCTTGGAGGGTGGGAGACCCAGTACTTC. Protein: CATNLGGWETQYF. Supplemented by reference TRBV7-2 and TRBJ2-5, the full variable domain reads GAGVSQSPSNKVTEKGKDVELRCDPISGHTALYWYRQSLGQGLEFLIYFQGNSAPDKSGLPSDRFSAERTGGSVSTLTIQRTQQEDSAVYLCATNLGGWETQYFGPGTRLLVL.